Each of the 10 T cell receptor beta chains below was sequenced from the same sample in a study of technical replicates of blood from several donors. Repertoires were generated with immunoSEQ multiplex PCR, while TCRdb's copy carries only in-frame clones and drops some. The data contain tens of thousands of clones, 90% to 95% of them seen just once; the ten biggest clones take up 0.25%. Sequenced: T cells isolated from PBMCs. The receptors here all came from a human donor in good health.

The chain joins TRBV19 to TRBJ1-5, with 8 bases matching TRBD1. This CDR3 contains 13 residues. Trimming removed 7 bases from V and 5 bases from J; junction bases left unmatched: 4. Germline lookup yields CDR1 LNHDA and CDR2 SQIVND (reference sequence). The CDR3 sequence is CASNGQGDQPQHF. DNA for the CDR3: TGTGCCAGTAATGGACAGGGCGATCAGCCCCAGCATTTT.

The rearrangement links TRBV5-5 to TRBJ2-5; TRBD1 is a possible D gene (6 bases). Trimming stripped 4 bases from V and 0 bases from J, with 7 bases between. Germline loops: CDR1 SGHKS, CDR2 YYEKEE (reference sequence). The CDR3 spans 13 residues. The CDR3 reads CASSGGDQETQYF. In DNA form, the CDR3 reads TGTGCCAGCAGCGGGGGCGACCAAGAGACCCAGTACTTC.

The rearrangement uses TRBV5-4 and TRBJ2-5, with 9 bases matching TRBD1. This CDR3 has 15 residues. J gave up 2 bases and V 4 bases, and 6 bases lay outside the gene matches. The germline V gene encodes CDR1 SGHNT and CDR2 YYREEE (reference sequence). The CDR3 reads CASSRGQGRQETQYF. The CDR3 coding sequence is TGTGCCAGCAGCCGCGGACAGGGGAGACAAGAGACCCAGTACTTC.

The chain joins TRBV5-1 to TRBJ2-7, with a possible D match to TRBD2 (6 bases). The germline V and J ends were trimmed by 1 base and 3 bases, with 14 bases remaining between them. Germline V gene data show CDR1 as SGHRS and CDR2 as YFSETQ. The CDR3 spans 15 residues. The CDR3 reads CASSLNVGGDYEQYF. The DNA for the CDR3 is TGCGCCAGCAGCTTGAACGTGGGGGGTGACTACGAGCAGTACTTC.

The J gene is TRBJ1-1, the V gene TRBV11-2; D is undetermined. V was clipped by 0 bases and J by 6 bases, with 14 bases between them. The CDR3 is 15 amino acids. Germline CDR1 SGHAT, CDR2 FQNNGV. Written as DNA, the CDR3 is TGTGCCAGCAGCTTAGACCCCGTCCCCGTCGCTGAAGCTTTCTTT. Protein product: CASSLDPVPVAEAFF.

There are a few counts of this clone. The chain uses TRBV9 and TRBJ2-5; TRBD2 matches 9 bases. Germline CDR1 is SGDLS and CDR2 is YYNGEE. Trimming took 3 bases from V and 5 from J; bases not matched to a gene: 8. This CDR3 spans 15 amino acids. CDR3 residues: CASSDAGGPGETQYF. DNA of the CDR3: TGTGCCAGCAGCGACGCGGGGGGGCCGGGGGAGACCCAGTACTTC.

The chain has TRBV30 and TRBJ2-5; TRBD1 aligns across 9 bases. V lost 4 bases to trimming and J lost 4 bases; unmatched junction nucleotides: 4. Germline loops: CDR1 GTSNPN, CDR2 SVGIG (reference sequence). This CDR3 is built from 13 residues. CDR3 in amino acids: CAWNRGRRETQYF. Here the CDR3 DNA reads TGTGCCTGGAACAGGGGGCGACGAGAGACCCAGTACTTC.

The rearrangement links TRBV13 to TRBJ2-1, with 10 bases that match TRBD2. CDR3 length equals 20 residues. CDR1 is PRHDT and CDR2 is FYEKMQ in the germline V gene (reference sequence). With 7 bases clipped from V and 6 bases from J, the junction kept 24 bases outside the gene matches. The CDR3 reads CASMGNGWGVAGGQGNEQFF. The CDR3 bases are TGTGCCAGCATGGGTAATGGTTGGGGGGTAGCGGGAGGTCAGGGCAATGAGCAGTTCTTC.

V gene TRBV6-6 combines with J gene TRBJ1-2; D remains ambiguous. Trimming shortened V by 2 bases and J by 3 bases, and 10 bases separated the two germline ends. The germline V gene has CDR1 MNHNY and CDR2 SVGAGI (reference sequence). CDR3 length: 14 amino acids. The CDR3 protein is CASSYGNTYYGYTF. Here the CDR3 DNA reads TGTGCCAGCAGTTACGGTAACACCTACTATGGCTACACCTTC.

This clone came up once. The rearrangement uses TRBV2 and TRBJ2-7; possibly TRBD2 for D (6 bases). Trimming stripped 2 bases from V and 5 bases from J, with 13 bases between. The CDR3 length is 14 residues. Germline V CDR1 and CDR2: SNHLY, FYNNEI. The CDR3 spells CASSEQLAADEQYF. The CDR3, as DNA: TGTGCCAGCAGTGAACAACTAGCAGCCGACGAGCAGTACTTC.